Listed below are T cell receptor beta chains from one sample, sequenced in a study of cytomegalovirus exposure and HLA in healthy donors. Profiling relied on immunoSEQ multiplex PCR, and the TCRdb table lists in-frame clones only, not all of them. The table records some 140,000 clones, around 85% of them present only once. Material: PBMCs. The receptors shown here come from a woman between 45 and 65 years old in good health and CMV-seropositive. The CDR3 runs from the conserved cysteine through the conserved F or W. Each record gives: J gene, clone size, V gene, D gene, CDR3 protein, CDR3 DNA. A D gene is named only where the DNA matches it firmly. Expanded clones are given a class, and other clones once, few, many or no size at all.

J: TRBJ1-2; size: once; V: TRBV28; D: .; CDR3: CASSLVSYGYTF; DNA: TGTGCCAGCAGTTTAGTATCTTATGGCTACACCTTC
J: TRBJ2-5; size: .; V: TRBV5-5; D: TRBD1; CDR3: CASSSDRGLETQYF; DNA: TGTGCCAGCAGCTCGGACAGGGGGCTAGAGACCCAGTACTTC
J: TRBJ1-4; size: .; V: TRBV6-1; D: TRBD1; CDR3: CASSTTGTGYEKLFF; DNA: TGTGCCAGCAGTACAACCGGGACAGGTTATGAAAAACTGTTTTTT
J: TRBJ1-1; size: .; V: TRBV11-2; D: TRBD1; CDR3: CASSSRTGVSTEAFF; DNA: TGTGCCAGCAGCTCCCGTACAGGGGTGAGCACTGAAGCTTTCTTT
J: TRBJ2-7; size: once; V: TRBV4-3; D: TRBD1; CDR3: CASSQGTGAGDEQYF; DNA: TGCGCCAGCAGCCAAGGGACAGGTGCAGGGGACGAGCAGTACTTC
J: TRBJ1-6; size: .; V: TRBV27; D: .; CDR3: CASSLSGADSPLHF; DNA: TGTGCCAGCAGTTTATCAGGGGCTGATTCACCCCTCCACTTT
J: TRBJ1-4; size: .; V: TRBV7-2; D: .; CDR3: CASRGAADEKLFF; DNA: TGTGCCAGCAGGGGGGCAGCAGATGAAAAACTGTTTTTT
J: TRBJ2-3; size: .; V: TRBV7-3; D: .; CDR3: CASSLGAFTDTQYF; DNA: TGTGCCAGCAGCCTAGGGGCCTTCACAGATACGCAGTATTTT
J: TRBJ2-1; size: .; V: TRBV28; D: TRBD1; CDR3: CASSFDRVDEQFF; DNA: TGTGCCAGCAGTTTCGACAGGGTTGATGAGCAGTTCTTC
J: TRBJ2-7; size: .; V: TRBV19; D: .; CDR3: CASSPPRGTYEQYF; DNA: TGTGCCAGTAGCCCACCTCGGGGGACCTACGAGCAGTACTTC
J: TRBJ2-7; size: .; V: TRBV6-5; D: TRBD1; CDR3: CASRRDRGYEQYF; DNA: TGTGCCAGCAGACGAGACAGGGGGTACGAGCAGTACTTC
J: TRBJ2-7; size: .; V: TRBV7-2; D: TRBD1; CDR3: CASRGQGLTYEQYF; DNA: TGTGCCAGCAGGGGACAGGGATTAACCTACGAGCAGTACTTC
J: TRBJ1-1; size: .; V: TRBV7-9; D: .; CDR3: CASSREHTEAFF; DNA: TGTGCCAGCAGCCGAGAGCACACTGAAGCTTTCTTT
J: TRBJ1-4; size: .; V: TRBV6-1; D: .; CDR3: CASSVERINEKLFF; DNA: TGTGCCAGCAGTGTTGAGCGGATTAATGAAAAACTGTTTTTT
J: TRBJ2-3; size: .; V: TRBV5-5; D: TRBD1; CDR3: CASSLRWGQGMGKTDTQYF; DNA: TGTGCCAGCAGCTTGAGGTGGGGACAGGGGATGGGGAAAACAGATACGCAGTATTTT
J: TRBJ1-3; size: .; V: TRBV15; D: TRBD1; CDR3: CATSRRGQVSGNTIYF; DNA: TGTGCCACCAGCAGGAGGGGACAGGTCTCTGGAAACACCATATATTTT
J: TRBJ2-1; size: .; V: TRBV7-8; D: .; CDR3: CASSPPLRSSYNEQFF; DNA: TGTGCCAGCAGCCCCCCCCTTCGGAGCTCCTACAATGAGCAGTTCTTC
J: TRBJ2-2; size: .; V: TRBV7-2; D: TRBD1; CDR3: CASSTRYATTGRGGELFF; DNA: TGTGCCAGCAGCACCCGATACGCGACGACAGGGCGAGGCGGGGAGCTGTTTTTT
J: TRBJ1-3; size: .; V: TRBV7-2; D: TRBD1; CDR3: CASSSYRDSPGNTIYF; DNA: TGTGCCAGCAGCTCGTACCGGGACAGTCCTGGAAACACCATATATTTT
J: TRBJ2-2; size: .; V: TRBV13; D: TRBD1; CDR3: CASSSTGTARELFF; DNA: TGTGCCAGCAGCTCCACCGGGACAGCTCGGGAGCTGTTTTTT
J: TRBJ1-2; size: .; V: TRBV5-6; D: .; CDR3: CASSLDRVDGYTF; DNA: TGTGCCAGCAGCTTGGACAGGGTAGATGGCTACACCTTC
J: TRBJ2-3; size: once; V: TRBV10-3; D: TRBD2; CDR3: CAISGLAGSTDTQYF; DNA: TGTGCCATCAGTGGACTAGCGGGGAGCACAGATACGCAGTATTTT
J: TRBJ2-3; size: .; V: TRBV7-9; D: .; CDR3: CASFSAGTDTQYF; DNA: TGTGCCAGCTTCTCCGCGGGGACAGATACGCAGTATTTT
J: TRBJ1-2; size: .; V: TRBV6-5; D: .; CDR3: CASSYRGYGYTF; DNA: TGTGCCAGCAGTTATAGGGGCTATGGCTACACCTTC
J: TRBJ2-3; size: .; V: TRBV4-2; D: TRBD2; CDR3: CASSREVRTSGGTNTQYF; DNA: TGTGCCAGCAGCCGCGAAGTCAGGACTAGCGGGGGCACAAATACGCAGTATTTT